The source of this T cell receptor beta chain is a study of graft-versus-host responses after intestinal transplantation. Study-level background: Every transplant recipient was induced with anti-thymocyte globulin, then maintained on tacrolimus and steroids for two to three years.

A sort after the reaction isolated proliferating CFSE-low CD3+CD4+ and CD3+CD8+ responders. General observations from the study: Recipient marrow harbored GvH clones, some of which surfaced first in ileum or blood. Allografts of one patient group, those with graft-donor T cell macrochimerism, had high graft-versus-host to host-versus-graft clonal ratios.

Sequenced by immunoSEQ multiplex PCR; TCRdb stores in-frame clones only, minus some. In the table there are about 21,000 clones, around 44% of which are singletons. The CDR3 loop spans 13 amino acids. The V gene end was trimmed by 4 bases and the J gene end by 4 bases; junction bases not matched to a gene: 2. CDR1 is LNHDA and CDR2 is SQIVND in the germline V gene (reference sequence). The genes are TRBV19 and TRBJ2-3, with TRBD1 matching over 7 bases. The TCR comes from a human patient who received an intestinal transplant. The sample was alloreactive CD4+ T cells from a mixed lymphocyte reaction culture, taken before intestinal transplant. Subset meaning: CFSE-low proliferating T cells sorted from roughly 6-day pre-transplant mixed lymphocyte reaction (GvH or HvG direction). CDR3 region: CASSTGTADTQYF. CDR3 coding DNA: TGTGCCAGTAGTACTGGGACAGCAGATACGCAGTATTTT. Together with reference TRBV19 and TRBJ2-3, the CDR3 gives the full variable domain: DGGITQSPKYLFRKEGQNVTLSCEQNLNHDAMYWYRQDPGQGLRLIYYSQIVNDFQKGDIAEGYSVSREKKESFPLTVTSAQKNPTAFYLCASSTGTADTQYFGPGTRLTVL.